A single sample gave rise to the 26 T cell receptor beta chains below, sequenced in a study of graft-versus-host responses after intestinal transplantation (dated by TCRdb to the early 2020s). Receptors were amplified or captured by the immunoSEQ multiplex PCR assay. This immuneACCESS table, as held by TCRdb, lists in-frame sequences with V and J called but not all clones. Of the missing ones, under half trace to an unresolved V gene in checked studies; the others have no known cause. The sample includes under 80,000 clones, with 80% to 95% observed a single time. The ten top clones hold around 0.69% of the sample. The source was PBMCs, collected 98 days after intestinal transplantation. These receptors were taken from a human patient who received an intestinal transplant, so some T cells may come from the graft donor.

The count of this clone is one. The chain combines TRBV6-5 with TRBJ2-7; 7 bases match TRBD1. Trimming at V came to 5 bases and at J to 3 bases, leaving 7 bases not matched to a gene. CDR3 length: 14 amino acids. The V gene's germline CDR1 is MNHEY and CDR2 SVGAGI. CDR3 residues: CASSPRDSFYEQYF. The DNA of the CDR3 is TGTGCCAGCAGTCCTCGGGACAGCTTCTACGAGCAGTACTTC.

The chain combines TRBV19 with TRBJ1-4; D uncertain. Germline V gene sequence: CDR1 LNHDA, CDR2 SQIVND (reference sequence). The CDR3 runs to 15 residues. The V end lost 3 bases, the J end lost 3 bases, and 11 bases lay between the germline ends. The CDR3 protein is CASSMWARSNEKLFF. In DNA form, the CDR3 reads TGTGCCAGTAGTATGTGGGCTCGGTCTAATGAAAAACTGTTTTTT.

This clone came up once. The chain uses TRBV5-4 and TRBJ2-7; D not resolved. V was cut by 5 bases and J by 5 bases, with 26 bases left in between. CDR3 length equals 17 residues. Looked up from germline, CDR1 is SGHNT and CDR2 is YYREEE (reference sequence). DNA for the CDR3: TGTGCCAGCAGTTTAGGGCCTCGACGCAGGCGTTACGACGAGCAGTACTTC. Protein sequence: CASSLGPRRRRYDEQYF. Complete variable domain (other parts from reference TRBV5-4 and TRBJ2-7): ETGVTQSPTHLIKTRGQQVTLRCSSQSGHNTVSWYQQALGQGPQFIFQYYREEENGRGNFPPRFSGLQFPNYSSELNVNALELDDSALYLCASSLGPRRRRYDEQYFGPGTRLTVT.

The CDR3 sequence: CASSAGYSTDTQYF. The CDR3 coding sequence is TGTGCCAGCAGCGCAGGGTACAGCACAGATACGCAGTATTTT. The gene calls are TRBV7-6 and TRBJ2-3; TRBD1 might be the D (5 bases). The CDR3 contains 14 residues. V lost 5 bases to trimming and J lost 0 bases, with 9 bases between them. Looked up from germline, CDR1 is SGHVS and CDR2 is FNYEAQ.

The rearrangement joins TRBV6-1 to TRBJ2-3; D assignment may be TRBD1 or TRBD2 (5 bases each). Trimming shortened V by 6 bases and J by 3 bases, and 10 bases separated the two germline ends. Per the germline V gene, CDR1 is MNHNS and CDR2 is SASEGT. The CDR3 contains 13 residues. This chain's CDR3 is CASRREGTDTQYF. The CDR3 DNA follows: TGTGCCAGCAGAAGAGAGGGGACAGATACGCAGTATTTT.

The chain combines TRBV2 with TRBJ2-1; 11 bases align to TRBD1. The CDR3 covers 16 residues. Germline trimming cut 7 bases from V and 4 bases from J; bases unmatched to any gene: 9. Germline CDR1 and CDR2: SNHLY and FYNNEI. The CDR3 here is CASTLAGTGGYNEQFF. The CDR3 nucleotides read TGTGCCAGCACCCTGGCTGGGACAGGGGGGTACAATGAGCAGTTCTTC.

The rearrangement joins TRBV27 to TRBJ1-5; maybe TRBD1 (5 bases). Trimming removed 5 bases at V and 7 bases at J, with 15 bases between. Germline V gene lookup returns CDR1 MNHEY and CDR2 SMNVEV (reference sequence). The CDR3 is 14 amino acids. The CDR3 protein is CASSPGSGGQPQHF. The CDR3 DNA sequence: TGTGCCAGCAGTCCAGGGAGTGGTGGACAGCCCCAGCATTTT.

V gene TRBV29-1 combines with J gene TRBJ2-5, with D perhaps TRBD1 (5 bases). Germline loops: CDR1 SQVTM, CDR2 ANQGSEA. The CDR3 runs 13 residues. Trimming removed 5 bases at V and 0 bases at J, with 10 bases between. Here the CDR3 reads CSVLRQNQETQYF. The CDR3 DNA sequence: TGCAGCGTTTTACGACAGAACCAAGAGACCCAGTACTTC.

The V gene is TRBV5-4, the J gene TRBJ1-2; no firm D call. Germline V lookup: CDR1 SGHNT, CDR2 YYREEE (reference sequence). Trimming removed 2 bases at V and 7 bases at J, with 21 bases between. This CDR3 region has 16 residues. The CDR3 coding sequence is TGTGCCAGCAGCTTAAAGGGTACAGCCTGGGTATCTGGCTACACCTTC. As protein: CASSLKGTAWVSGYTF.

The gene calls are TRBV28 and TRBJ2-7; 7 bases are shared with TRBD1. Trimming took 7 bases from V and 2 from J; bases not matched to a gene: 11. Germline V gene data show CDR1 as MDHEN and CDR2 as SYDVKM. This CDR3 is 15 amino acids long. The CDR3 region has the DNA TGTGCCAGCACCATCGGACAGGTAGGGACCTACGAGCAGTACTTC. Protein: CASTIGQVGTYEQYF.

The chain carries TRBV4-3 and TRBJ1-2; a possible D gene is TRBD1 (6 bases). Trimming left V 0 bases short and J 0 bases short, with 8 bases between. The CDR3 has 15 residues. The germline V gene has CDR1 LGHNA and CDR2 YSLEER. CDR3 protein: CASSQEPGANYGYTF. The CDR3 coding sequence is TGCGCCAGCAGCCAAGAACCAGGGGCTAACTATGGCTACACCTTC.

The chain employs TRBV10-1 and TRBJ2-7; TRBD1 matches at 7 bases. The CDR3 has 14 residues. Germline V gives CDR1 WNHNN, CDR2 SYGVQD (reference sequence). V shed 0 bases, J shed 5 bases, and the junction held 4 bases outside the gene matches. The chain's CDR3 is CASSESNQGDEQYF. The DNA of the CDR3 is TGCGCCAGCAGTGAGTCGAACCAGGGGGACGAGCAGTACTTC.

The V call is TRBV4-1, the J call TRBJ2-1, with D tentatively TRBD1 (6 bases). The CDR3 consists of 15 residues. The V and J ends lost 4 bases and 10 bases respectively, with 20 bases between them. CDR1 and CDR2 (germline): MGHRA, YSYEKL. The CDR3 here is CASSLRNPSGTEQFF. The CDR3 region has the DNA TGCGCCAGCAGCCTAAGAAATCCCTCCGGGACAGAGCAGTTCTTC.

CDR3 nucleotides: TGTGCCAGCAGCCCCGCTCTGGGCAGGGGCAACACCGGGGAGCTGTTTTTT. Protein product: CASSPALGRGNTGELFF. This chain connects TRBV7-6 to TRBJ2-2; the D gene is possibly TRBD1 (6 bases). From germline, CDR1 is SGHVS and CDR2 FNYEAQ. The V and J ends lost 5 bases and 2 bases respectively, with 18 bases between them. This CDR3 spans 17 amino acids.

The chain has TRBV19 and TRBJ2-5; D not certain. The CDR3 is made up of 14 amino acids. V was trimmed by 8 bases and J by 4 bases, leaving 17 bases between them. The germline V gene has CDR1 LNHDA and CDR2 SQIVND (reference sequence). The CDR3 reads CASPNPPKGETQYF. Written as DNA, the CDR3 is TGTGCCAGTCCAAATCCCCCGAAAGGAGAGACCCAGTACTTC.

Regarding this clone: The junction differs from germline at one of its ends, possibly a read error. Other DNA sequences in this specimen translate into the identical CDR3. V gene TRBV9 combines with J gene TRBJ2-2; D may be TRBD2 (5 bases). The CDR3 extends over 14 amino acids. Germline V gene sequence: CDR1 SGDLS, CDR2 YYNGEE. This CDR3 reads CASSLRGPTGELFF. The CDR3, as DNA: TGTGCCAGCAGCCTACGGGGTCCCACCGGGGAGCTGTTCTTT.

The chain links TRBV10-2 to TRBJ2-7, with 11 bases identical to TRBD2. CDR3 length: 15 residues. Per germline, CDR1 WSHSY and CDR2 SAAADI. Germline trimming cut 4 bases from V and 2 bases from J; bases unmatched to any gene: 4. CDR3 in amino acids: CASSGASGGTYEQYF. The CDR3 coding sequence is TGCGCCAGCAGTGGGGCTAGCGGGGGGACCTACGAGCAGTACTTC.

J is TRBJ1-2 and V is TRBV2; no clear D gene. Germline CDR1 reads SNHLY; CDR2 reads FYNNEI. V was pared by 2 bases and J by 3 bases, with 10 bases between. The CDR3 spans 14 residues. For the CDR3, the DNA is TGTGCCAGCAGTGAATATGAGGGTTACTATGGCTACACCTTC. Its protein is CASSEYEGYYGYTF.

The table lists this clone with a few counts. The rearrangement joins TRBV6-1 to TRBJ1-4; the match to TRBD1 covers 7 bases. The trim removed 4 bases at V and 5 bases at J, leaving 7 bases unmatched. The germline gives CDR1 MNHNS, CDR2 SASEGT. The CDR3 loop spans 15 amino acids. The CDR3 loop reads CASSARDSLNEKLFF. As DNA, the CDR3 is TGTGCCAGCAGTGCCCGGGACAGCCTGAATGAAAAACTGTTTTTT.

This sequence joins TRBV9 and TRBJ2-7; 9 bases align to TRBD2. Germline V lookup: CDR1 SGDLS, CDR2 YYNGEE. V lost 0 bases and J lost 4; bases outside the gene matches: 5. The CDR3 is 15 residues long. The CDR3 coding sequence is TGTGCCAGCAGCGTAGAGGGTAGCGGGGGTTACGAGCAGTACTTC. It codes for CASSVEGSGGYEQYF.

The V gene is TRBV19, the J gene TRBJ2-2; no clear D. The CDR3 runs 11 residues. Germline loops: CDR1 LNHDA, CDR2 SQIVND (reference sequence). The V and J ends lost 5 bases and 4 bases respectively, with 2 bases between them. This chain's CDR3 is CASSATGELFF. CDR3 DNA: TGTGCCAGTAGTGCCACCGGGGAGCTGTTTTTT.

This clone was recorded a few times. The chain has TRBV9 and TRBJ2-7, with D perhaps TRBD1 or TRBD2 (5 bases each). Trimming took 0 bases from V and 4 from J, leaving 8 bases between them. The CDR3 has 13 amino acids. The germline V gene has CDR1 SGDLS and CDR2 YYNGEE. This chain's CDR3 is CASSVGEGYEQYF. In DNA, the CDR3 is TGTGCCAGCAGCGTAGGAGAGGGGTACGAGCAGTACTTC.

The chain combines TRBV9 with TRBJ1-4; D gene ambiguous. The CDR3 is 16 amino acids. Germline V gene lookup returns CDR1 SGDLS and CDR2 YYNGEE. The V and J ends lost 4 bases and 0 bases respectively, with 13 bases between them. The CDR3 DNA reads TGTGCCAGCAGCCGTTTCTTTGGGGCAACTAATGAAAAACTGTTTTTT. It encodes CASSRFFGATNEKLFF.

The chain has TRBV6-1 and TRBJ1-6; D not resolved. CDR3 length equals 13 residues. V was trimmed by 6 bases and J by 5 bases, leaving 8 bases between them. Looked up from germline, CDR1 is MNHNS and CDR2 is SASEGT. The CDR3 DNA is TGTGCCAGCAGGAGGGCAAATAATTCACCCCTCCACTTT. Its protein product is CASRRANNSPLHF.

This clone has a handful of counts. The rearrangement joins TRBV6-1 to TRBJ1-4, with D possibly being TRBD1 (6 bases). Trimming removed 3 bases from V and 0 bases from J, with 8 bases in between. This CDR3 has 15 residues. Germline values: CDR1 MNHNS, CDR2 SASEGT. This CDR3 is CASSEAGATNEKLFF. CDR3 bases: TGTGCCAGCAGTGAGGCAGGGGCAACTAATGAAAAACTGTTTTTT.

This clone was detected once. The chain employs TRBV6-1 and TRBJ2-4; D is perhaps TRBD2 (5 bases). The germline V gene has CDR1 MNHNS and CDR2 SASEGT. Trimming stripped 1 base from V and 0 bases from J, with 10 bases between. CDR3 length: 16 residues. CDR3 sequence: CASSEGTGGAKNIQYF. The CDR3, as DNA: TGTGCCAGCAGTGAAGGGACTGGAGGAGCCAAAAACATTCAGTACTTC.